This TCR beta chain emerged from a study of CD8+CD57+ T cells in acquired aplastic anemia. Germline-derived CDR1 and CDR2 are MNHEY and SVGAGI. The CDR3 sequence is 13 residues long. V was pared by 5 bases and J by 14 bases, with 16 bases between. Those patients picked for sequencing had displayed CD8+CD57+ cell expansion on flow cytometry. Template material for TCR beta VDJ and CDR3 profiling consisted of genomic DNA. One entry per CDR3 protein, called by TCRdb with MiXCR from the reads. Among some 170,000 distinct CDR3 sequences listed, nearly 65% were seen once. J is TRBJ1-6 and V is TRBV6-5; D unresolved. The sample was sorted CD4+, CD8+, or CD8+CD57+ T cells (not recorded which) from PBMCs. This clonotype was obtained from a human donor with aplastic anemia. The CDR3 DNA follows: TGTGCCAGCAGTCAAGGACGGGCCTCGACCCTCCACTTT. It yields the protein CASSQGRASTLHF.